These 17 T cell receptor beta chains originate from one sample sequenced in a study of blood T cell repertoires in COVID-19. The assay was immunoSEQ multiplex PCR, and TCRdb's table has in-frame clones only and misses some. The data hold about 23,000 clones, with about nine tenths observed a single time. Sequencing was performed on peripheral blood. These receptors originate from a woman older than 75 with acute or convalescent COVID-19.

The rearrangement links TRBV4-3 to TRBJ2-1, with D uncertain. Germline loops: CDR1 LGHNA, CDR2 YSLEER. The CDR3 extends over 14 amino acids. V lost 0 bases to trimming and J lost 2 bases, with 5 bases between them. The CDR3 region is CASSQDITYNEQFF. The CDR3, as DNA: TGCGCCAGCAGCCAAGATATTACCTACAATGAGCAGTTCTTC.

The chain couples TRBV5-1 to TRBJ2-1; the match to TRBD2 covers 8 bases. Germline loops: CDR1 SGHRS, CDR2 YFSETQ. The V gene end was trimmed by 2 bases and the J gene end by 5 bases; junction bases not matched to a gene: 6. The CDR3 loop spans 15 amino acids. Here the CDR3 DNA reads TGCGCCAGCAGCTTTCCAGCGGGAGCGAACAATGAGCAGTTCTTC. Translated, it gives CASSFPAGANNEQFF.

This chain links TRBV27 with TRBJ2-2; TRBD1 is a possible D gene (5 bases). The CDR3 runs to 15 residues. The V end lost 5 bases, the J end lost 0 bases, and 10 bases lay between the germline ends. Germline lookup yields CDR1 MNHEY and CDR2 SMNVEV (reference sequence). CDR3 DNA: TGTGCCAGCAGTCCCGGACACCCGAACACCGGGGAGCTGTTTTTT. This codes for CASSPGHPNTGELFF.

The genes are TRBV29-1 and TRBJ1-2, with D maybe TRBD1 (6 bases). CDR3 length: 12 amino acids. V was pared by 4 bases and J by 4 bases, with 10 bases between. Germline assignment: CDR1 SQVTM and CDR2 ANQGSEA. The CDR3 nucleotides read TGCAGCGTTGGCGAACAGGGCTATGGCTACACCTTC. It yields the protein CSVGEQGYGYTF.

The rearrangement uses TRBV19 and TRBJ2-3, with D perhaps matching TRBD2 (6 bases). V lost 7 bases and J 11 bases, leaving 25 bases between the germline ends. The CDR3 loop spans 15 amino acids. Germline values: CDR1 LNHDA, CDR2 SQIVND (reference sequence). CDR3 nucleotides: TGTGCCAGTACCGGGGCCAGCGGGCGGCCCCTGGGGCAGTATTTT. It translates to CASTGASGRPLGQYF.

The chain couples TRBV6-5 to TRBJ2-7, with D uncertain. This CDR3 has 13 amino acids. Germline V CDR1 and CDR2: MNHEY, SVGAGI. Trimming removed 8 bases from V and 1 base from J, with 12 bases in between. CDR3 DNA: TGTGCCAGCCGACGGTCCGGGTCCTACGAGCAGTACTTC. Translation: CASRRSGSYEQYF.

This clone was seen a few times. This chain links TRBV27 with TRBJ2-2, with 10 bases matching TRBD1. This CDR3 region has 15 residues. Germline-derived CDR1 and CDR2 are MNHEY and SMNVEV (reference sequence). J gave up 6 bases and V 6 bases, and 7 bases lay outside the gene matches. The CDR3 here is CASRKGQGVSGELFF. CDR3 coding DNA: TGTGCCAGCAGAAAAGGACAGGGGGTGTCCGGGGAGCTGTTTTTT.

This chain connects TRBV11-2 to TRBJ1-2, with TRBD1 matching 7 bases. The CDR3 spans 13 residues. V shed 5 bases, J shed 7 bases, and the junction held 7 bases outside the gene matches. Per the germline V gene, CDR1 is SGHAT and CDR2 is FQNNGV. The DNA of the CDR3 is TGTGCCAGCAGCACAGACAGGGATGCTGGCTACACCTTC. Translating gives CASSTDRDAGYTF.

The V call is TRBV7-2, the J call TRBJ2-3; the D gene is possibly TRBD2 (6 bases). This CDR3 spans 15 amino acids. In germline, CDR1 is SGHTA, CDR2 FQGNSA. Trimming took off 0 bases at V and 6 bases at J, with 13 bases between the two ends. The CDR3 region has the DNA TGTGCCAGCAGCTTAGCGACTAGGCCTAGGGATACGCAGTATTTT. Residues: CASSLATRPRDTQYF.

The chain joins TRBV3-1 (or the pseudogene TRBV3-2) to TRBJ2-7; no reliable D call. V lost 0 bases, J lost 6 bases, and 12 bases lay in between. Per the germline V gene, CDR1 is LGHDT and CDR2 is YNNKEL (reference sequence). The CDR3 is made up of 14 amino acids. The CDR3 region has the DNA TGTGCCAGCAGCCAAGATCGGCTAGTTGTCGAGCAGTACTTC. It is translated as CASSQDRLVVEQYF.

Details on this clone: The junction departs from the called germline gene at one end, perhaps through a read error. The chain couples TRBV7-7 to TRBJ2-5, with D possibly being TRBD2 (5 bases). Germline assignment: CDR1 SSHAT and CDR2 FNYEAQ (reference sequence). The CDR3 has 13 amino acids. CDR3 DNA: TGTGCTAGCAGTAGTAGCGTTCAAGAGACCCAGTACTTC. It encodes CASSSSVQETQYF. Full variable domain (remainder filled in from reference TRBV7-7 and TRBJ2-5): GAGVSQSPRYKVTKRGQDVTLRCDPISSHATLYWYQQALGQGPEFLTYFNYEAQPDKSGLPSDRFSAERPEGSISTLTIQRTEQRDSAMYRCASSSSVQETQYFGPGTRLLVL.

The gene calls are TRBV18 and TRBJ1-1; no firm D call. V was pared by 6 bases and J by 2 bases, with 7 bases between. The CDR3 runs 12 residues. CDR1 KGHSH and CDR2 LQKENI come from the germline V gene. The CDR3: CASSLLNTEAFF. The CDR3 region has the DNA TGTGCCAGCTCCCTTCTTAACACTGAAGCTTTCTTT.

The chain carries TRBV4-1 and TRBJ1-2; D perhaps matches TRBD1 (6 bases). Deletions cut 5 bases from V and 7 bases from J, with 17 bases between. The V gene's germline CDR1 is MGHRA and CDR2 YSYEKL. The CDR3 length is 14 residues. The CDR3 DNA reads TGCGCCAGCAGCACAGGGCGGGGGTTGACTGGCTACACCTTC. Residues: CASSTGRGLTGYTF.

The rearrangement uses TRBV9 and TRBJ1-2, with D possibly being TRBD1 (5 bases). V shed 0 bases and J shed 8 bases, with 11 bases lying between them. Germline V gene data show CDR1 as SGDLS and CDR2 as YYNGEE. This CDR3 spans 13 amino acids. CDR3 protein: CASSVGGGAGYTF. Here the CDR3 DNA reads TGTGCCAGCAGCGTAGGCGGAGGGGCAGGCTACACCTTC.

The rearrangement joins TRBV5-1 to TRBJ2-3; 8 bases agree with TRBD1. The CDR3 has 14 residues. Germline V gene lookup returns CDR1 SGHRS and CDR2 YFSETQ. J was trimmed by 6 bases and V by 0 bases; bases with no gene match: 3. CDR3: CASSLGGDRDTQYF. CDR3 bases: TGCGCCAGCAGCTTGGGTGGGGACAGGGATACGCAGTATTTT.

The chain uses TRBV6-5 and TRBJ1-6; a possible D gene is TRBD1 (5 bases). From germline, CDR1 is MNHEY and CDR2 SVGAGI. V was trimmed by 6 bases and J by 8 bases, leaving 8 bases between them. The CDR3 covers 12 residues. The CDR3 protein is CASRRGDSPLHF. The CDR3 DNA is TGTGCCAGCAGAAGGGGCGATTCACCCCTCCACTTT.

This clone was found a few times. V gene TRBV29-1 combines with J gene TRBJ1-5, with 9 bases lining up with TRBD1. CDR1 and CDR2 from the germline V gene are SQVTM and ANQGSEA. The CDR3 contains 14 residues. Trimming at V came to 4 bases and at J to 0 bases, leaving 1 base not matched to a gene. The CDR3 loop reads CSVGTGASNQPQHF. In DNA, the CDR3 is TGCAGCGTTGGGACAGGGGCTAGCAATCAGCCCCAGCATTTT. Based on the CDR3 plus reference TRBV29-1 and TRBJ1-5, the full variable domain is SAVISQKPSRDICQRGTSLTIQCQVDSQVTMMFWYRQQPGQSLTLIATANQGSEATYESGFVIDKFPISRPNLTFSTLTVSNMSPEDSSIYLCSVGTGASNQPQHFGDGTRLSIL.